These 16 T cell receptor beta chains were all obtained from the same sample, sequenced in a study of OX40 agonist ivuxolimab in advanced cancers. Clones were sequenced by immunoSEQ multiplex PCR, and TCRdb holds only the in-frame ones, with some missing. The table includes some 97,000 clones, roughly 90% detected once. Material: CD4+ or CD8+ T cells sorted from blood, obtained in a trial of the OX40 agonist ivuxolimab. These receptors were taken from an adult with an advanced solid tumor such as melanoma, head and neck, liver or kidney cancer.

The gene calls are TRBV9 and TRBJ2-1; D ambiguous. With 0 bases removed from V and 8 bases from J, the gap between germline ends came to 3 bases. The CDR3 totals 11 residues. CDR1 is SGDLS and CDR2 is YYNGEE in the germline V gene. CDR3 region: CASSVGDEQFF. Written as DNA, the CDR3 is TGTGCCAGCAGCGTAGGAGATGAGCAGTTCTTC.

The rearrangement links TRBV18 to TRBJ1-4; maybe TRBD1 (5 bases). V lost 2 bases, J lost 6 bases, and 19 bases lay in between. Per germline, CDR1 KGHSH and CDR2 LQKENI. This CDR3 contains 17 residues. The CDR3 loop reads CASSPNVGRPDHEKLFF. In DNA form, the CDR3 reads TGTGCCAGCTCACCAAACGTGGGGCGACCCGACCATGAAAAACTGTTTTTT.

CDR3 amino acids: CSAGRADEQYF. CDR3 coding DNA: TGCAGTGCGGGCAGGGCGGACGAGCAGTACTTC. V usage is TRBV20-1 and J usage is TRBJ2-7, with D possibly matching TRBD1 (5 bases). The CDR3 totals 11 residues. The germline V gene encodes CDR1 DFQATT and CDR2 SNEGSKA (reference sequence). Between the trimmed V and J ends, which lost 6 bases and 5 bases, there was a span of 11 bases.

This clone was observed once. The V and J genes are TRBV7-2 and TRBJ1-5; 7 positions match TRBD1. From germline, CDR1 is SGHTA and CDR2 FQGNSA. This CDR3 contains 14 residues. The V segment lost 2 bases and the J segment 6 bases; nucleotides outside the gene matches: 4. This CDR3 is CASSLKGAGQPQHF. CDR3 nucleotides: TGTGCCAGCAGCTTAAAGGGGGCGGGTCAGCCCCAGCATTTT.

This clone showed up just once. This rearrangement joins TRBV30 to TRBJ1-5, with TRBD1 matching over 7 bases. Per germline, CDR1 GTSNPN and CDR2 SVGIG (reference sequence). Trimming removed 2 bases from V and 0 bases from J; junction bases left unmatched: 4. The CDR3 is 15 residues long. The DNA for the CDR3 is TGTGCCTGGAGTAAGGGACAGAATAGCAATCAGCCCCAGCATTTT. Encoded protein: CAWSKGQNSNQPQHF.

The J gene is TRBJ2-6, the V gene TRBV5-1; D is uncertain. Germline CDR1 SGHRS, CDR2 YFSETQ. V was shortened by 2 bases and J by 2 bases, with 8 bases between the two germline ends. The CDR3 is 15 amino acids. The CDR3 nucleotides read TGCGCCAGCAGCTTTTTCGGCCCTGGGGCCAACGTCCTGACTTTC. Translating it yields CASSFFGPGANVLTF.

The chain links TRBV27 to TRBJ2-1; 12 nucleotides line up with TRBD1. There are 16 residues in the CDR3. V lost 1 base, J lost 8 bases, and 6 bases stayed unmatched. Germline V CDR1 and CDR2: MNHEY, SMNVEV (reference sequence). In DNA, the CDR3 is TGTGCCAGCAGTTTATGGGACAGGGGGCACCCGGATGAGCAGTTCTTC. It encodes CASSLWDRGHPDEQFF.

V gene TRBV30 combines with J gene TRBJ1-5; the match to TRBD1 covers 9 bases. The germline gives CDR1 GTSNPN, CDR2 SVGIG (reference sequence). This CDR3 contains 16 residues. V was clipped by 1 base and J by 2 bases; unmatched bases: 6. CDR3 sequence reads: CAWSAQGALGNQPQHF. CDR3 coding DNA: TGTGCCTGGAGTGCACAGGGGGCTTTGGGCAATCAGCCCCAGCATTTT.

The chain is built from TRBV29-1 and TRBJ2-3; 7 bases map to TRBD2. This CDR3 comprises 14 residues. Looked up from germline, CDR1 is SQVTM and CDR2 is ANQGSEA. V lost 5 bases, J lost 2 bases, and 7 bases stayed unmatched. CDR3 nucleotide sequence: TGCAGCGTTAACCCGGGACTACACACAGATACGCAGTATTTT. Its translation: CSVNPGLHTDTQYF.

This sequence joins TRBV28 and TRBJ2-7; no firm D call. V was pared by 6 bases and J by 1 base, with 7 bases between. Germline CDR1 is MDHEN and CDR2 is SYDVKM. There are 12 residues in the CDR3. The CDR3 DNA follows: TGTGCCAGCAGAGTAAGTTCCTACGAGCAGTACTTC. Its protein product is CASRVSSYEQYF. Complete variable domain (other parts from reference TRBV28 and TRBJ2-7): DVKVTQSSRYLVKRTGEKVFLECVQDMDHENMFWYRQDPGLGLRLIYFSYDVKMKEKGDIPEGYSVSREKKERFSLILESASTNQTSMYLCASRVSSYEQYFGPGTRLTVT.

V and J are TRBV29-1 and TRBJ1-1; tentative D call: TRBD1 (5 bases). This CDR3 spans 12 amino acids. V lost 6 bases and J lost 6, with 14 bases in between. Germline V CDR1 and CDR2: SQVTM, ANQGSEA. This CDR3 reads CSVRSGIAEAFF. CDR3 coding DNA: TGCAGCGTACGGTCAGGGATTGCTGAAGCTTTCTTT.

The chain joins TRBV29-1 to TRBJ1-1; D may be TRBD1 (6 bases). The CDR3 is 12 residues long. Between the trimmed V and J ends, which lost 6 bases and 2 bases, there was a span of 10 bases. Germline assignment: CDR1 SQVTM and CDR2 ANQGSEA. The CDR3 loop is CSVGARNTEAFF. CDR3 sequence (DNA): TGCAGCGTGGGGGCCAGAAACACTGAAGCTTTCTTT.

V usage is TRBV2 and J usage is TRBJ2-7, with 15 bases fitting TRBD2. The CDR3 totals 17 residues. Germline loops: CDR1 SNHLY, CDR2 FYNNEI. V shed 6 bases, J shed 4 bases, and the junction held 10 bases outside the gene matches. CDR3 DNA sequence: TGTGCCAGCAGCCGCGGGACTAGCGGGAGGATAGGGTACGAGCAGTACTTC. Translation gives CASSRGTSGRIGYEQYF.

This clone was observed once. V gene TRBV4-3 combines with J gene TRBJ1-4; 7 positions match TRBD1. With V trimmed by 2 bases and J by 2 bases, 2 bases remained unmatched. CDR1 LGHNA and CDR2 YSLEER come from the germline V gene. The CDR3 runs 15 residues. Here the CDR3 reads CASSQTGVTNEKLFF. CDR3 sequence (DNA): TGCGCCAGCAGCCAAACAGGGGTCACTAATGAAAAACTGTTTTTT.

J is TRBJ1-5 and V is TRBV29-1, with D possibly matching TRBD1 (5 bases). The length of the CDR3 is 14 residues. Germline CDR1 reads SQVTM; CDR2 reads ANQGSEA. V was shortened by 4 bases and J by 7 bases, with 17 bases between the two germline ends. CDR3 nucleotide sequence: TGCAGCGTTGGTTCTGGGGCCGTTGGGCAGCCCCAGCATTTT. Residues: CSVGSGAVGQPQHF.

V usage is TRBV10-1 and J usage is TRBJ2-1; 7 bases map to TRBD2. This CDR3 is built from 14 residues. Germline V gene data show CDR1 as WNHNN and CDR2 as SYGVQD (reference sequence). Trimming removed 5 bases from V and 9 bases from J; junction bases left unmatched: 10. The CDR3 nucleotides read TGCGCCAGCAGTCTCGGGACTATGAGGACTGAGCAGTTCTTC. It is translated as CASSLGTMRTEQFF.